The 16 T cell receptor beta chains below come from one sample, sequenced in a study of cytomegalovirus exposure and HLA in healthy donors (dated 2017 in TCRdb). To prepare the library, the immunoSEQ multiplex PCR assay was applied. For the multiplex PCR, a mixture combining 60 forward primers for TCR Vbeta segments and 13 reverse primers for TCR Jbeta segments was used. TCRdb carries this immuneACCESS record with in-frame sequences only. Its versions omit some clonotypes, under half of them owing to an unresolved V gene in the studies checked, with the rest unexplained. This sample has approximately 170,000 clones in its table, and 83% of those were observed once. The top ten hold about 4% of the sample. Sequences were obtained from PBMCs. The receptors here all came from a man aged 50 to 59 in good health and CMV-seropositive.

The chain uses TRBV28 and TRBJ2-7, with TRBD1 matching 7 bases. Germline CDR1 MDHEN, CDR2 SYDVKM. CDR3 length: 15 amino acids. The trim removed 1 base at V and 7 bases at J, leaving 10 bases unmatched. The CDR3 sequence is CASSLYGRGSEEQYF. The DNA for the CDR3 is TGTGCCAGCAGTTTATACGGCAGGGGGAGTGAAGAGCAGTACTTC.

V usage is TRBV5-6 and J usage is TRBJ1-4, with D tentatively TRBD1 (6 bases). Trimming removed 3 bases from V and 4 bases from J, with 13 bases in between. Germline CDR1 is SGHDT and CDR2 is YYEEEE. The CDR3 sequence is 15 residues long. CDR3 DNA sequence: TGTGCCAGCAGCTCCTCGGGGGGCGGTAATGAAAAACTGTTTTTT. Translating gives CASSSSGGGNEKLFF. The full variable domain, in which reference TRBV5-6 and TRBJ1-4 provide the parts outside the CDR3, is DAGVTQSPTHLIKTRGQQVTLRCSPKSGHDTVSWYQQALGQGPQFIFQYYEEEERQRGNFPDRFSGHQFPNYSSELNVNALLLGDSALYLCASSSSGGGNEKLFFGSGTQLSVL.

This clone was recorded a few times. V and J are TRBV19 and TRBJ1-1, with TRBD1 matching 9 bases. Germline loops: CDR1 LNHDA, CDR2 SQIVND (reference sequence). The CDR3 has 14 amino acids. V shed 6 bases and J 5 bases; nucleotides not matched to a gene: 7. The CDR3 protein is CASRATGGGTEAFF. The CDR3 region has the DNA TGTGCCAGTAGGGCGACAGGGGGAGGAACTGAAGCTTTCTTT.

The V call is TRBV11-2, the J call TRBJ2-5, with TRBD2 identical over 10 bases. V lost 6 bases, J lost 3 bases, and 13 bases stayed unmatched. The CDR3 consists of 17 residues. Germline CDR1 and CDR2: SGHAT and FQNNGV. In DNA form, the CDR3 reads TGTGCCAGCAGAGAGGGGGTGGGTAGCGGGAGGAAAGAGACCCAGTACTTC. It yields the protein CASREGVGSGRKETQYF. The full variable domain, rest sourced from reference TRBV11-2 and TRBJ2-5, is EAGVAQSPRYKIIEKRQSVAFWCNPISGHATLYWYQQILGQGPKLLIQFQNNGVVDDSQLPKDRFSAERLKGVDSTLKIQPAKLEDSAVYLCASREGVGSGRKETQYFGPGTRLLVL.

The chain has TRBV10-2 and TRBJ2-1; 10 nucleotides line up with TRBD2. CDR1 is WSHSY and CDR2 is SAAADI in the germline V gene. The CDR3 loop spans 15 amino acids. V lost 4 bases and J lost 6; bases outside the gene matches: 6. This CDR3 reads CASSVMSGRGNEQFF. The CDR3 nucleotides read TGCGCCAGCAGTGTAATGAGCGGGAGGGGCAATGAGCAGTTCTTC.

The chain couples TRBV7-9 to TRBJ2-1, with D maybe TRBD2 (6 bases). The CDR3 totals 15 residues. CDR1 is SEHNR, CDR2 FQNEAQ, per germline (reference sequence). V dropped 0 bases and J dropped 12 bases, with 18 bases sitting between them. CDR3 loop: CASSLALVQRAMQFF. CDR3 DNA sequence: TGTGCCAGCAGCTTAGCGTTGGTCCAGCGGGCCATGCAGTTCTTC.

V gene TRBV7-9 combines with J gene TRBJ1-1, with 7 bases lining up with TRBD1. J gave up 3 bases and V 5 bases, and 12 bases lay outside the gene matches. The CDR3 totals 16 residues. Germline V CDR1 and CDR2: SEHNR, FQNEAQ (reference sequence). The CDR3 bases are TGTGCCAGCAGCCCCGGGGTGACAGGGCGGGACACTGAAGCTTTCTTT. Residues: CASSPGVTGRDTEAFF.

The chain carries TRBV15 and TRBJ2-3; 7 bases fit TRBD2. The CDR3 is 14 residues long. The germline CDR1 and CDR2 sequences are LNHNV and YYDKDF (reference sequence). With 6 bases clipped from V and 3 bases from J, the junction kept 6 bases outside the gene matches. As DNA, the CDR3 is TGTGCCACCAGGGGCGGGGGAGGGACAGATACGCAGTATTTT. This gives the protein CATRGGGGTDTQYF.

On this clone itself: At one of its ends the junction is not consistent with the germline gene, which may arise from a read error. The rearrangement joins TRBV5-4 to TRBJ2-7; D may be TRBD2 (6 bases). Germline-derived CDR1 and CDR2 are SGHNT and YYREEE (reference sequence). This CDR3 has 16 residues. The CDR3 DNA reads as TGTGCCGGCAGCGCCAAAACCGGGACTTTTTCCTACGAGCAGTACTTC. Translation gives CAGSAKTGTFSYEQYF.

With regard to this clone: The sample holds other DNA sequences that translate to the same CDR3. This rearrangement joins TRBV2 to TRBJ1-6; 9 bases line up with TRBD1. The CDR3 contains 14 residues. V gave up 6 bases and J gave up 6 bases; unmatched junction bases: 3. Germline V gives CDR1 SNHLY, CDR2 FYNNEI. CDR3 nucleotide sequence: TGTGCCAGCAGCGGACAGGGGCCTAATTCACCCCTCCACTTT. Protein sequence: CASSGQGPNSPLHF. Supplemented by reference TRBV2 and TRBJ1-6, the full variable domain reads EPEVTQTPSHQVTQMGQEVILRCVPISNHLYFYWYRQILGQKVEFLVSFYNNEISEKSEIFDDQFSVERPDGSNFTLKIRSTKLEDSAMYFCASSGQGPNSPLHFGNGTRLTVT.

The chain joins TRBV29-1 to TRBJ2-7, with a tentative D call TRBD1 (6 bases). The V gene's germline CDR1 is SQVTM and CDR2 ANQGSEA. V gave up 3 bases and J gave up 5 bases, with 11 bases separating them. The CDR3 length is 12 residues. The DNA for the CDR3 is TGCAGCGTTGACCCAGGACAGAACGAGCAGTACTTC. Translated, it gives CSVDPGQNEQYF.

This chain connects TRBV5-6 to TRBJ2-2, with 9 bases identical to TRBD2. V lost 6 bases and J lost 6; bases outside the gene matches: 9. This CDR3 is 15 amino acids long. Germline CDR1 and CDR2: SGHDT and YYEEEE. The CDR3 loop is CASIAASGTPGELFF. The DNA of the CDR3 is TGTGCCAGCATTGCGGCTAGCGGGACCCCCGGGGAGCTGTTTTTT.

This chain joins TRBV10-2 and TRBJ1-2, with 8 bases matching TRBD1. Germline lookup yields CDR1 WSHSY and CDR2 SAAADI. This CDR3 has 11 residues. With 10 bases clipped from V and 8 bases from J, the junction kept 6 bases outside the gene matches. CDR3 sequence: CATWTGRGYTF. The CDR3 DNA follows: TGCGCCACCTGGACAGGGCGAGGCTACACCTTC.

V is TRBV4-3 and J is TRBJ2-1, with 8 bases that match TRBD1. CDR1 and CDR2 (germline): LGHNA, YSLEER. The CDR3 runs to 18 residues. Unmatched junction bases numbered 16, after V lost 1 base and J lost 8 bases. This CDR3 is CASSQGAKGFRGLDEQFF. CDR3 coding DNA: TGCGCCAGCAGCCAAGGTGCGAAGGGGTTCAGGGGGCTAGATGAGCAGTTCTTC.

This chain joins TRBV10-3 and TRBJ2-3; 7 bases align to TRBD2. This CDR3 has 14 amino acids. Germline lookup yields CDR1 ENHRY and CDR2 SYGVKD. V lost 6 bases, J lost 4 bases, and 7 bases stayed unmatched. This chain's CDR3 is CAIRRAGVADTQYF. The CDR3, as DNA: TGTGCCATCAGACGGGCGGGAGTGGCAGATACGCAGTATTTT.

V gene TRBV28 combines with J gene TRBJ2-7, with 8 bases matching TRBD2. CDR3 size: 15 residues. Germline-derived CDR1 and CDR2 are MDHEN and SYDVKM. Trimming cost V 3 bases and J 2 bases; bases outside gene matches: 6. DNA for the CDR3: TGTGCCAGCAGTTTTTTTTCGGGGGGGACCTACGAGCAGTACTTC. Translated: CASSFFSGGTYEQYF.